This entry lists 32 T cell receptor beta chains sequenced from one sample in a study of monozygotic twins with inflammatory bowel disease. TCRdb re-called the 5' RACE reads and shows each CDR3 protein once, DNA omitted. The table for this sample gives about 160,000 distinct CDR3 sequences. Specimen: blood. These receptors all come from a human donor with ulcerative colitis or Crohn's disease, or a healthy co-twin of an affected twin (not recorded which).

The genes are TRBV29-1 and TRBJ1-2; TCRdb returns TRBD1, unconfirmable since there is no DNA. The CDR3 is 13 amino acids. Germline assignment: CDR1 SQVTM and CDR2 ANQGSEA. The CDR3 spells CSVAGSGADGYTF.

V gene TRBV20-1 combines with J gene TRBJ2-1; the TCRdb D gene call, TRBD2, has no DNA to confirm it. Germline CDR1 DFQATT, CDR2 SNEGSKA (reference sequence). The length of the CDR3 is 13 residues. This chain's CDR3 is CSAWTSITNEQFF.

The V call is TRBV5-1, the J call TRBJ2-1; as DNA is missing, the TRBD2 call by TCRdb cannot be tested. Looked up from germline, CDR1 is SGHRS and CDR2 is YFSETQ. This CDR3 is built from 17 residues. CDR3 in amino acids: CASSLEPSGNLGNEQFF.

The chain uses TRBV28 and TRBJ1-5; TCRdb reports TRBD1, a call that lacks DNA to check it against. The CDR3 sequence is 16 residues long. Germline V gene lookup returns CDR1 MDHEN and CDR2 SYDVKM. CDR3 in amino acids: CASSLPGGSGNQPQHF.

The chain couples TRBV6-5 to TRBJ2-5; TCRdb gives TRBD1 as the D gene, but with no DNA this cannot be confirmed. CDR1 MNHEY and CDR2 SVGAGI come from the germline V gene. The CDR3 is 14 amino acids. CDR3 amino acids: CASSYQGRGETQYF.

The CDR3 sequence is CTSSLSIGGHHQWSKNIQYF. This chain uses TRBV27 with TRBJ2-4; TCRdb gives TRBD1 as the D gene, but with no DNA this cannot be confirmed. Germline loops: CDR1 MNHEY, CDR2 SMNVEV (reference sequence). The CDR3 sequence is 20 residues long.

V and J are TRBV6-2 or TRBV6-3 and TRBJ1-5; the TCRdb call, TRBD1, lacks DNA for checking. Germline CDR1 MNHEY, CDR2 SVGEGT. The CDR3 sequence is 18 residues long. CDR3 loop: CASSDNRAGPRINQPQHF.

This chain joins TRBV5-1 and TRBJ2-1; TCRdb's assignment of TRBD2 cannot be checked, as there is no DNA. The CDR3 runs to 13 residues. Per the germline V gene, CDR1 is SGHRS and CDR2 is YFSETQ. This CDR3 is CASSLSTSGEQFF.

V gene TRBV5-1 combines with J gene TRBJ2-3; no DNA is available, so the TRBD2 call from TCRdb remains unchecked. The CDR3 contains 15 residues. Germline V gene sequence: CDR1 SGHRS, CDR2 YFSETQ. The CDR3 sequence: CASRRVAGVTDTQYF.

This rearrangement joins TRBV7-2 to TRBJ2-1; the TCRdb D gene call, TRBD2, has no DNA to confirm it. The CDR3 contains 13 residues. Germline V gives CDR1 SGHTA, CDR2 FQGNSA. This CDR3 is CASSLGPKGEQFF.

The chain employs TRBV7-2 and TRBJ2-1; TCRdb indicates TRBD2, and absent DNA this call remains unverified. This CDR3 is 14 amino acids long. The germline V gene encodes CDR1 SGHTA and CDR2 FQGNSA. The CDR3 loop reads CASRPSGLPGEQFF.

V is TRBV5-1 and J is TRBJ2-2; TCRdb's D gene call, TRBD2, goes unchecked for lack of DNA. In germline, CDR1 is SGHRS, CDR2 YFSETQ. This CDR3 has 15 amino acids. CDR3 sequence reads: CASSFGLAGTGELFF.

CDR3 protein: CSVTIGQGGQPQHF. This chain uses TRBV29-1 with TRBJ1-5; the D gene TCRdb calls, TRBD1, cannot be checked with no DNA. The germline CDR1 and CDR2 sequences are SQVTM and ANQGSEA. The CDR3 runs 14 residues. Drawing the rest from reference TRBV29-1 and TRBJ1-5, the complete variable domain is SAVISQKPSRDICQRGTSLTIQCQVDSQVTMMFWYRQQPGQSLTLIATANQGSEATYESGFVIDKFPISRPNLTFSTLTVSNMSPEDSSIYLCSVTIGQGGQPQHFGDGTRLSIL.

The V call is TRBV20-1, the J call TRBJ2-1; with no DNA, the TCRdb D assignment of TRBD1 cannot be verified. The CDR3 sequence is 13 residues long. Germline CDR1 DFQATT, CDR2 SNEGSKA (reference sequence). CDR3 in amino acids: CSAERGGANEQFF.

This chain connects TRBV9 to TRBJ1-1; TCRdb's D call of TRBD1 is untestable without DNA. CDR1 SGDLS and CDR2 YYNGEE come from the germline V gene. The CDR3 contains 14 residues. CDR3 region: CASSFGTSNTEAFF. The variable domain in full, with the rest retrieved from reference TRBV9 and TRBJ1-1, is DSGVTQTPKHLITATGQRVTLRCSPRSGDLSVYWYQQSLDQGLQFLIQYYNGEERAKGNILERFSAQQFPDLHSELNLSSLELGDSALYFCASSFGTSNTEAFFGQGTRLTVV.

The rearrangement links TRBV3-1 to TRBJ2-1; TCRdb lists TRBD2, though no DNA is available to test this call. This CDR3 region has 13 residues. Germline loops: CDR1 LGHDT, CDR2 YNNKEL (reference sequence). The CDR3 region is CASSTSGNNEQFF.

CDR3 sequence: CASTGALLETQYF. The chain joins TRBV25-1 to TRBJ2-5; TCRdb designates TRBD1, a call that cannot be tested without DNA. This CDR3 has 13 residues. Germline CDR1 and CDR2: MGHDK and SYGVNS.

The chain is built from TRBV6-5 and TRBJ2-2; TCRdb reports TRBD2, a call that lacks DNA to check it against. The CDR3 covers 17 residues. Per germline, CDR1 MNHEY and CDR2 SVGAGI. The chain's CDR3 is CASSPWGSGSRNGELFF.

The gene calls are TRBV5-1 and TRBJ2-1; TCRdb selects TRBD2, and the lack of DNA leaves this call unchecked. Germline loops: CDR1 SGHRS, CDR2 YFSETQ. The CDR3 extends over 16 amino acids. This chain's CDR3 is CASSLGTSGRGNEQFF. Variable domain in full (rest from reference TRBV5-1 and TRBJ2-1): KAGVTQTPRYLIKTRGQQVTLSCSPISGHRSVSWYQQTPGQGLQFLFEYFSETQRNKGNFPGRFSGRQFSNSRSEMNVSTLELGDSALYLCASSLGTSGRGNEQFFGPGTRLTVL.

CDR3: CASRQTDGGEQYF. The V and J genes are TRBV6-5 and TRBJ2-7. The germline gives CDR1 MNHEY, CDR2 SVGAGI. This CDR3 is built from 13 residues.

This chain joins TRBV20-1 and TRBJ1-4; the TCRdb D gene call, TRBD1, has no DNA to confirm it. The CDR3 consists of 13 residues. Germline-derived CDR1 and CDR2 are DFQATT and SNEGSKA (reference sequence). The CDR3 sequence: CSLRRGASEKLFF.

The chain employs TRBV7-8 and TRBJ2-3; no DNA is available, so the TRBD1 call from TCRdb remains unchecked. CDR3 length equals 14 residues. Germline-derived CDR1 and CDR2 are SGHVS and FQNEAQ. The CDR3 sequence: CASSRDRVTDTQYF.

The V and J genes are TRBV10-3 and TRBJ2-5; TCRdb gives TRBD1 as the D gene, but with no DNA this cannot be confirmed. The CDR3 sequence is 15 residues long. Germline-derived CDR1 and CDR2 are ENHRY and SYGVKD. The CDR3 is CGIRDDRGPQETQYF.

The chain carries TRBV20-1 and TRBJ2-5. The germline V gene encodes CDR1 DFQATT and CDR2 SNEGSKA (reference sequence). The CDR3 extends over 12 amino acids. CDR3 loop: CSAPRDQETQYF.

The V call is TRBV5-1, the J call TRBJ2-7; TCRdb designates TRBD1, a call that cannot be tested without DNA. The CDR3 spans 17 residues. Germline CDR1 and CDR2: SGHRS and YFSETQ. The CDR3 here is CASSPTGVRPPLYEQYF.

V is TRBV5-1 and J is TRBJ2-7; TCRdb picks TRBD1, but there is no DNA to check that call. Germline V CDR1 and CDR2: SGHRS, YFSETQ. The CDR3 length is 14 residues. This CDR3 reads CASSSTGGNYEQYF.

V and J are TRBV14 and TRBJ2-7; the D call of TRBD1 rests on TCRdb alone, since no DNA is present to check it. Germline-derived CDR1 and CDR2 are SGHDN and FVKESK. The CDR3 consists of 15 residues. The CDR3 loop reads CASSLPGQGRREQYF.

This chain uses TRBV6-5 with TRBJ2-3. Germline lookup yields CDR1 MNHEY and CDR2 SVGAGI. This CDR3 is built from 12 residues. The CDR3 sequence is CASSKHTDTQYF.

This chain connects TRBV28 to TRBJ2-2; lacking DNA, the TRBD2 call made by TCRdb goes unchecked. The CDR3 spans 16 residues. The germline CDR1 and CDR2 sequences are MDHEN and SYDVKM. The CDR3: CASSFVAGGYTGELFF. Using reference TRBV28 and TRBJ2-2 for the parts outside the CDR3, the full variable domain is DVKVTQSSRYLVKRTGEKVFLECVQDMDHENMFWYRQDPGLGLRLIYFSYDVKMKEKGDIPEGYSVSREKKERFSLILESASTNQTSMYLCASSFVAGGYTGELFFGEGSRLTVL.

This rearrangement joins TRBV12-3 or TRBV12-4 to TRBJ1-5. This CDR3 has 11 residues. The chain's CDR3 is CASSSTGPQHF.

The chain employs TRBV20-1 and TRBJ2-5; TCRdb indicates TRBD1, and absent DNA this call remains unverified. Germline V lookup: CDR1 DFQATT, CDR2 SNEGSKA (reference sequence). The CDR3 loop spans 15 amino acids. The CDR3 reads CSARDPIRERETQYF.

The rearrangement uses TRBV5-4 and TRBJ2-1; TCRdb's D call of TRBD2 is untestable without DNA. This CDR3 spans 16 amino acids. Germline CDR1 SGHNT, CDR2 YYREEE (reference sequence). The CDR3 reads CASSPAPAGGYNEQFF.